The 25 T cell receptor beta chains below all came from one sample that was sequenced in a study of cytomegalovirus exposure and HLA in healthy donors. Primers: 60 Vbeta forward and 13 Jbeta reverse. This table comes from immunoSEQ multiplex PCR, and its TCRdb copy is limited to in-frame clones, with some not included. The sample holds some 130,000 clones, roughly 80% seen once. The sequenced sample consisted of PBMCs. These receptors were obtained from a man aged 25 to 40 in good health and CMV-seronegative.

This clone has only a few counts. CDR3 sequence reads: CASSEAMNTEAFF. Written as DNA, the CDR3 is TGTGCCAGCAGCGAAGCAATGAACACTGAAGCTTTCTTT. The chain couples TRBV7-9 to TRBJ1-1, with D hard to call. V was cut by 5 bases and J by 0 bases, with 7 bases left in between. CDR3 length: 13 residues. Per the germline V gene, CDR1 is SEHNR and CDR2 is FQNEAQ (reference sequence).

The chain combines TRBV19 with TRBJ2-3; 11 bases are shared with TRBD2. J lost 3 bases, V lost 5 bases, and 4 bases had no gene match. The CDR3 covers 15 residues. Germline loops: CDR1 LNHDA, CDR2 SQIVND (reference sequence). The CDR3: CASSWTSGFTDTQYF. CDR3 DNA: TGTGCCAGTAGTTGGACTAGCGGGTTTACAGATACGCAGTATTTT.

The CDR3: CASSFSGGSNQPQHF. In DNA form, the CDR3 reads TGTGCCAGCAGCTTTTCCGGGGGAAGCAATCAGCCCCAGCATTTT. The chain couples TRBV11-2 to TRBJ1-5, with a weak D call TRBD1 (5 bases). V lost 3 bases and J 1 base, leaving 10 bases between the germline ends. Germline V gene sequence: CDR1 SGHAT, CDR2 FQNNGV. The CDR3 covers 15 residues.

This clone was recorded only once. V usage is TRBV27 and J usage is TRBJ2-7; no reliable D call. This CDR3 region has 13 residues. The germline gives CDR1 MNHEY, CDR2 SMNVEV (reference sequence). V was trimmed by 4 bases and J by 2 bases, leaving 9 bases between them. CDR3 nucleotide sequence: TGTGCCAGCAGTTCCCCAGCGACCTACGAGCAGTACTTC. This translates into CASSSPATYEQYF.

The J gene is TRBJ2-5, the V gene TRBV18; TRBD2 matches at 10 bases. The J call may be mistaken, given a closer DNA end match to TRBJ2-7. This CDR3 spans 15 amino acids. The germline V gene has CDR1 KGHSH and CDR2 LQKENI. The CDR3 protein is CASSPVLAGEDEQYF. CDR3 coding DNA: TGTGCCAGCTCACCAGTTCTAGCGGGAGAGGACGAGCAGTACTTC.

This clone has only a few counts. The chain uses TRBV19 and TRBJ1-5; 8 bases are a match to TRBD1. The CDR3 runs 13 residues. Germline CDR1 and CDR2: LNHDA and SQIVND (reference sequence). V lost 6 bases to trimming and J lost 10 bases; unmatched junction nucleotides: 8. CDR3 in DNA: TGTGCCAGTAGGGGACAGGATCGCGGCCCCCAGCATTTT. Its translation is CASRGQDRGPQHF.

This clone was detected only a few times. DNA for the CDR3: TGTGCCAGCAGCTCCCGGGACAGGGTGGGCGAAAAACTGTTTTTT. Translated: CASSSRDRVGEKLFF. V usage is TRBV6-1 and J usage is TRBJ1-4; 9 bases are shared with TRBD1. The V and J ends lost 6 bases and 8 bases, in that order; junction bases with no gene match: 10. CDR3 length: 15 amino acids. Germline V CDR1 and CDR2: MNHNS, SASEGT.

V gene TRBV28 combines with J gene TRBJ2-1; 15 nucleotides match TRBD2. The ends lost 4 bases at V and 8 bases at J; junction bases unmatched: 3. The CDR3 spans 15 residues. The germline gives CDR1 MDHEN, CDR2 SYDVKM. CDR3 nucleotides: TGTGCCAGCAGTTCCCGGACTAGCGGGAGGGATGAGCAGTTCTTC. Residues: CASSSRTSGRDEQFF.

This clone occurred once. J is TRBJ2-6 and V is TRBV7-9; D uncertain. Trimming left V 2 bases short and J 0 bases short, with 5 bases between. This CDR3 is 15 amino acids long. CDR1 and CDR2 from the germline V gene are SEHNR and FQNEAQ (reference sequence). CDR3 residues: CASSLLSSGANVLTF. The DNA for the CDR3 is TGTGCCAGCAGCTTACTCAGCTCTGGGGCCAACGTCCTGACTTTC.

The rearrangement links TRBV6-6 to TRBJ2-5, with D tentatively TRBD1 (5 bases). Trimming left V 6 bases short and J 4 bases short, with 9 bases between. Germline values: CDR1 MNHNY, CDR2 SVGAGI (reference sequence). CDR3 length equals 12 residues. The CDR3 coding sequence is TGTGCCAGCAGGGGGCCCGGAGAGACCCAGTACTTC. Its translation is CASRGPGETQYF.

The V and J genes are TRBV9 and TRBJ2-4, with 8 nucleotides matching TRBD1. The germline V gene has CDR1 SGDLS and CDR2 YYNGEE. This CDR3 has 16 amino acids. V lost 6 bases, J lost 0 bases, and 8 bases stayed unmatched. CDR3 in DNA: TGTGCCAGCACCCAGGGGGCAGGGCGAGCCAAAAACATTCAGTACTTC. It yields the protein CASTQGAGRAKNIQYF. Looking up the rest from reference TRBV9 and TRBJ2-4 gives the full variable domain: DSGVTQTPKHLITATGQRVTLRCSPRSGDLSVYWYQQSLDQGLQFLIQYYNGEERAKGNILERFSAQQFPDLHSELNLSSLELGDSALYFCASTQGAGRAKNIQYFGAGTRLSVL.

The rearrangement links TRBV30 to TRBJ2-5, with 12 bases aligning to TRBD2. The CDR3 runs to 18 residues. Germline trimming cut 5 bases from V and 2 bases from J; bases unmatched to any gene: 15. The germline V gene encodes CDR1 GTSNPN and CDR2 SVGIG (reference sequence). CDR3 in amino acids: CAWVPLPTSGRWQETQYF. The CDR3 DNA follows: TGTGCCTGGGTTCCGTTACCGACTAGCGGGAGATGGCAAGAGACCCAGTACTTC.

The CDR3 sequence: CASSQVVTRVGTQYF. CDR3 bases: TGTGCCAGCAGCCAAGTGGTGACTAGAGTCGGGACCCAGTACTTC. J is TRBJ2-5 and V is TRBV14, with a possible D match to TRBD2 (6 bases). The CDR3 is 15 residues long. Between the trimmed V and J ends, which lost 1 base and 7 bases, there was a span of 16 bases. Germline CDR1 SGHDN, CDR2 FVKESK.

This clone was seen a single time. The genes are TRBV5-5 and TRBJ2-1, with a weak D call TRBD1 (5 bases). V was trimmed by 4 bases and J by 4 bases, leaving 12 bases between them. The CDR3 loop spans 14 amino acids. Per germline, CDR1 SGHKS and CDR2 YYEKEE (reference sequence). CDR3 loop: CASSEMTVYNEQFF. As DNA, the CDR3 is TGTGCCAGCAGCGAGATGACAGTGTACAATGAGCAGTTCTTC.

The rearrangement uses TRBV4-3 and TRBJ2-3, with D tentatively TRBD2 (7 bases). Germline CDR1 and CDR2: LGHNA and YSLEER. This CDR3 spans 14 amino acids. Trimming cost V 1 base and J 6 bases, with 11 bases left between them. In DNA form, the CDR3 reads TGCGCCAGCAGCCAAGGAGGGGGGGTCGATACGCAGTATTTT. The encoded protein is CASSQGGGVDTQYF.

The chain couples TRBV25-1 to TRBJ2-3; D possibly corresponds to TRBD2 (5 bases). This CDR3 spans 16 amino acids. The germline V and J ends were trimmed by 2 bases and 0 bases, with 12 bases remaining between them. The germline V gene has CDR1 MGHDK and CDR2 SYGVNS. CDR3 in amino acids: CASSELGVGSTDTQYF. The CDR3 DNA sequence: TGTGCCAGCAGTGAACTCGGGGTTGGGAGCACAGATACGCAGTATTTT.

The CDR3 loop is CASSKIPGILGNQPQHF. For the CDR3, the DNA is TGTGCCAGTAGCAAAATCCCGGGAATACTTGGGAATCAGCCCCAGCATTTT. This chain uses TRBV19 with TRBJ1-5; D unclear. The CDR3 runs 17 residues. CDR1 and CDR2 (germline): LNHDA, SQIVND (reference sequence). Trimming stripped 6 bases from V and 4 bases from J, with 22 bases between.

V gene TRBV5-6 combines with J gene TRBJ1-1; D is unclear. The germline CDR1 and CDR2 sequences are SGHDT and YYEEEE. This CDR3 comprises 13 residues. V lost 0 bases to trimming and J lost 5 bases, with 8 bases between them. The CDR3 region has the DNA TGTGCCAGCAGCTTGGGGGCGGGAACTGAAGCTTTCTTT. Encoded protein: CASSLGAGTEAFF.

This chain uses TRBV7-2 with TRBJ1-1, with a weak D call TRBD1 (5 bases). The CDR3 has 16 residues. V lost 0 bases and J lost 3, with 14 bases in between. CDR1 is SGHTA, CDR2 FQGNSA, per germline. CDR3 loop: CASSLAQGWGDTEAFF. Here the CDR3 DNA reads TGTGCCAGCAGCTTAGCGCAGGGATGGGGGGACACTGAAGCTTTCTTT.

This clone was observed a handful of times. The rearrangement links TRBV27 to TRBJ1-1; tentative D call: TRBD1 (5 bases). V was cut by 6 bases and J by 2 bases, with 7 bases left in between. Germline lookup yields CDR1 MNHEY and CDR2 SMNVEV (reference sequence). The CDR3 totals 12 residues. CDR3 sequence (DNA): TGTGCCAGCAGGGGGCTAAACACTGAAGCTTTCTTT. As protein: CASRGLNTEAFF.

This chain uses TRBV28 with TRBJ1-1, with D tentatively TRBD1 (6 bases). CDR1 is MDHEN and CDR2 is SYDVKM in the germline V gene. With 3 bases removed from V and 0 bases from J, the gap between germline ends came to 20 bases. The CDR3 consists of 18 residues. As DNA, the CDR3 is TGTGCCAGCAGTTTGGGGTACCCGGGGGGCGGAATGAACACTGAAGCTTTCTTT. It specifies CASSLGYPGGGMNTEAFF.

J is TRBJ1-2 and V is TRBV25-1; D not certain. The germline V gene encodes CDR1 MGHDK and CDR2 SYGVNS. V was trimmed by 6 bases and J by 4 bases, leaving 12 bases between them. This CDR3 spans 13 amino acids. The CDR3 protein is CASRGGHGYGYTF. The DNA of the CDR3 is TGTGCCAGCAGAGGCGGCCACGGCTATGGCTACACCTTC.

The chain has TRBV27 and TRBJ2-7, with a tentative D call TRBD1 (6 bases). This CDR3 comprises 13 residues. Germline CDR1 MNHEY, CDR2 SMNVEV (reference sequence). V dropped 1 base and J dropped 5 bases, with 9 bases sitting between them. The CDR3 region has the DNA TGTGCCAGCAGTTTATACAGGGAAGACGAGCAGTACTTC. Translation: CASSLYREDEQYF.

This chain links TRBV5-1 with TRBJ2-4; 10 bases map to TRBD1. V was pared by 0 bases and J by 9 bases, with 3 bases of the junction left unmatched. The V gene's germline CDR1 is SGHRS and CDR2 YFSETQ. The CDR3 is made up of 14 amino acids. Here the CDR3 reads CASSLEGQGGIQYF. The CDR3 DNA reads TGCGCCAGCAGCTTGGAAGGACAGGGGGGCATTCAGTACTTC.

J is TRBJ1-5 and V is TRBV20-1; no definite D call. The CDR3 spans 11 residues. Trimming removed 5 bases at V and 5 bases at J, with 7 bases between. Germline CDR1 and CDR2: DFQATT and SNEGSKA (reference sequence). As DNA, the CDR3 is TGCAGTGCTCTCAGTGATCAGCCCCAGCATTTT. Protein: CSALSDQPQHF.